These 25 T cell receptor beta chains were sequenced from one sample in a study of vaccination and CD4 T cells after COVID-19. The treatment is: approximately 9-day PBMC culture with coronavirus spike peptide pools or control peptides (ViraFEST assay). The antigens for these receptors are not known. Sequencing of the DNA from cultured CD4+ T cells was carried out with the Oncomine TCR Beta short-read assay. In TCRdb, the PCR reads were re-called with MiXCR into one record per CDR3 protein. The table includes several thousand distinct CDR3 sequences, 59% detected once. The specimen was CD4+ T cells from blood, cultured in vitro. The receptor set was obtained from a human donor who had recovered from COVID-19.

This chain uses TRBV28 with TRBJ1-2; D is undetermined. The length of the CDR3 is 16 residues. Germline assignment: CDR1 MDHEN and CDR2 SYDVKM. V lost 1 base and J lost 0, with 12 bases in between. CDR3 sequence reads: CASSLLVQEANYGYTF. CDR3 sequence (DNA): TGTGCCAGCAGTTTATTGGTGCAGGAAGCTAACTATGGCTACACCTTC.

The V call is TRBV6-1, the J call TRBJ1-2, with 12 bases that match TRBD1. The germline CDR1 and CDR2 sequences are MNHNS and SASEGT. The CDR3 is 15 amino acids. The trim removed 3 bases at V and 4 bases at J, leaving 3 bases unmatched. The CDR3 here is CASSEGTGGFYGYTF. As DNA, the CDR3 is TGTGCCAGCAGTGAGGGGACAGGGGGCTTCTATGGCTACACCTTC.

The chain uses TRBV28 and TRBJ1-2; 7 bases agree with TRBD1. The germline V gene encodes CDR1 MDHEN and CDR2 SYDVKM. The ends lost 5 bases at V and 3 bases at J; junction bases unmatched: 9. The CDR3 covers 15 residues. CDR3 DNA: TGTGCCAGCAGTCCCCCACAGGGGCCATACTATGGCTACACCTTC. Amino acid sequence: CASSPPQGPYYGYTF.

The chain has TRBV5-6 and TRBJ1-1; no clear D gene. The ends were cut back, 3 bases at V and 5 bases at J, with 5 bases in the middle. Per the germline V gene, CDR1 is SGHDT and CDR2 is YYEEEE. The CDR3 has 11 residues. The DNA for the CDR3 is TGTGCCAGCAGCTACCTAACTGAAGCTTTCTTT. Translation: CASSYLTEAFF.

The chain links TRBV25-1 to TRBJ2-5; D is ambiguous. Germline loops: CDR1 MGHDK, CDR2 SYGVNS. V was clipped by 7 bases and J by 4 bases, with 4 bases between them. There are 10 residues in the CDR3. The CDR3 DNA reads as TGTGCCAGCAAGAGAGAGACCCAGTACTTC. Protein: CASKRETQYF.

A word on this clonotype: The junction departs from the called germline gene at one end, perhaps through a read error. This chain links TRBV7-9 with TRBJ2-7, with D perhaps matching TRBD1 (5 bases). The germline V gene has CDR1 SEHNR and CDR2 FQNEAQ (reference sequence). CDR3 length: 15 amino acids. CDR3 region: CASSTTSGRGYGQYF. The CDR3 DNA reads as TGTGCCAGCAGCACCACCTCAGGGCGCGGCTACGGGCAGTACTTC.

This rearrangement joins TRBV6-1 to TRBJ2-1; D gene ambiguous. Germline V gene sequence: CDR1 MNHNS, CDR2 SASEGT. There are 13 residues in the CDR3. The V end was cut by 6 bases, the J end by 6 bases, with 12 bases between. The DNA for the CDR3 is TGTGCCAGCAGGGGCGTAGTTCCCAATGAGCAGTTCTTC. Its protein product is CASRGVVPNEQFF.

This clonotype was recorded only once. The chain joins TRBV6-2 or TRBV6-3 to TRBJ1-1; D is unclear. The CDR3 spans 14 residues. CDR1 is MNHEY, CDR2 SVGEGT, per germline. The ends were cut back, 6 bases at V and 9 bases at J, with 20 bases in the middle. CDR3 sequence: CASSSNGGYRQAFF. The CDR3 DNA reads as TGTGCCAGCAGCTCCAACGGAGGGTACAGACAAGCTTTCTTT.

The chain carries TRBV3-1 and TRBJ1-2, with 9 positions matching TRBD1. The trim removed 2 bases at V and 7 bases at J, leaving 2 bases unmatched. The CDR3 totals 13 residues. From germline, CDR1 is LGHDT and CDR2 YNNKEL (reference sequence). This chain's CDR3 is CASSQTGGSGYTF. The CDR3 DNA sequence: TGTGCCAGCAGCCAAACAGGGGGCTCTGGCTACACCTTC.

The V call is TRBV7-2, the J call TRBJ1-2; TRBD1 agrees at 7 bases. Germline CDR1 reads SGHTA; CDR2 reads FQGNSA. The CDR3 has 13 residues. Losses at the gene ends were 4 bases for V and 4 bases for J; bases not matched to a gene: 3. CDR3 amino acids: CASSSDRAYGYTF. The CDR3, as DNA: TGTGCCAGCAGCTCCGACAGGGCCTATGGCTACACCTTC. Using reference TRBV7-2 and TRBJ1-2 for the parts outside the CDR3, the full variable domain is GAGVSQSPSNKVTEKGKDVELRCDPISGHTALYWYRQSLGQGLEFLIYFQGNSAPDKSGLPSDRFSAERTGGSVSTLTIQRTQQEDSAVYLCASSSDRAYGYTFGSGTRLTVV.

The table lists this clonotype with a few counts. The chain links TRBV20-1 to TRBJ1-1; D remains unclear. Germline CDR1 DFQATT, CDR2 SNEGSKA (reference sequence). The CDR3 is made up of 12 amino acids. The V and J ends lost 3 bases and 7 bases respectively, with 12 bases between them. DNA for the CDR3: TGCAGTGCTAGTGGGGTAGGAGGTGAAGCTTTCTTT. Protein: CSASGVGGEAFF.

This clonotype is categorized as medium-sized. The J gene is TRBJ2-7, the V gene TRBV7-2; possible D gene TRBD2, 6 bases. The CDR3 has 14 amino acids. Germline lookup yields CDR1 SGHTA and CDR2 FQGNSA. Trimming removed 1 base at V and 0 bases at J, with 7 bases between. The CDR3 here is CASSLGGISYEQYF. DNA of the CDR3: TGTGCCAGCAGCTTAGGCGGGATCTCCTACGAGCAGTACTTC.

The DNA of the CDR3 is TGTGCCAGCAGCTTCTCAGGGCGAGGCTACACCTTC. This translates into CASSFSGRGYTF. The chain uses TRBV7-2 and TRBJ1-2; D is possibly TRBD1 (5 bases). Germline loops: CDR1 SGHTA, CDR2 FQGNSA. This CDR3 region has 12 residues. V lost 3 bases, J lost 8 bases, and 10 bases lay in between.

Within the sample, this clonotype is large. The chain joins TRBV7-2 to TRBJ2-5; tentatively, D is TRBD1 or TRBD2 (7 bases each). This CDR3 has 15 residues. Germline loops: CDR1 SGHTA, CDR2 FQGNSA. Trimming removed 5 bases from V and 5 bases from J, with 18 bases in between. The CDR3 here is CASSLPQGGGETQYF. CDR3 DNA: TGTGCCAGCAGCCTCCCCCAGGGGGGGGGCGAGACCCAGTACTTC.

V usage is TRBV7-9 and J usage is TRBJ2-7, with 10 positions matching TRBD1. The V and J ends lost 5 bases and 0 bases, in that order; junction bases with no gene match: 4. CDR1 and CDR2 (germline): SEHNR, FQNEAQ (reference sequence). This CDR3 comprises 15 residues. The CDR3 loop reads CASSPGQGISYEQYF. The CDR3 DNA reads TGTGCCAGCAGCCCGGGACAGGGGATCTCCTACGAGCAGTACTTC.

This rearrangement joins TRBV20-1 to TRBJ2-5, with 9 positions matching TRBD1. The CDR3 is made up of 12 amino acids. Germline V lookup: CDR1 DFQATT, CDR2 SNEGSKA (reference sequence). J was trimmed by 4 bases and V by 5 bases; bases with no gene match: 2. CDR3 in amino acids: CSAPDRGETQYF. The CDR3 DNA is TGCAGTGCTCCGGACAGGGGAGAGACCCAGTACTTC.

This sequence joins TRBV20-1 and TRBJ2-5, with TRBD2 identical over 12 bases. Germline assignment: CDR1 DFQATT and CDR2 SNEGSKA (reference sequence). The CDR3 consists of 16 residues. V dropped 0 bases and J dropped 5; count of bases not matched to a gene: 7. The DNA of the CDR3 is TGCAGTGCTAGAGAGGCTAGCGGGAGGGCCGTCGAGACCCAGTACTTC. Translated: CSAREASGRAVETQYF.

This chain links TRBV20-1 with TRBJ1-2; a possible D gene is TRBD1 (5 bases). V lost 2 bases, J lost 2 bases, and 9 bases lay in between. Germline CDR1 and CDR2: DFQATT and SNEGSKA (reference sequence). This CDR3 has 13 amino acids. CDR3 in DNA: TGCAGTGCTAGAACGGGACCGAACTATGGCTACACCTTC. This translates into CSARTGPNYGYTF.

The chain has TRBV6-2 or TRBV6-3 and TRBJ2-7, with D tentatively TRBD2 (5 bases). V was clipped by 6 bases and J by 0 bases, with 18 bases between them. The CDR3 is made up of 16 amino acids. Germline V lookup: CDR1 MNHEY, CDR2 SVGEGT. The CDR3 spells CASSLLWTGSSYEQYF. The CDR3 DNA is TGTGCCAGCAGCCTTTTGTGGACGGGGAGCTCCTACGAGCAGTACTTC.

This sequence joins TRBV28 and TRBJ2-5; D is uncertain. The CDR3 totals 11 residues. CDR1 is MDHEN and CDR2 is SYDVKM in the germline V gene. V was cut by 4 bases and J by 8 bases, with 8 bases left in between. The CDR3 loop is CASSSSQTQYF. The CDR3 DNA reads TGTGCCAGCAGTTCCAGCCAAACCCAGTACTTC.

The chain uses TRBV27 and TRBJ2-1, with 12 bases identical to TRBD2. Trimming took 4 bases from V and 8 from J; bases not matched to a gene: 6. Germline CDR1 MNHEY, CDR2 SMNVEV (reference sequence). CDR3 length: 15 residues. CDR3 sequence (DNA): TGTGCCAGCAGTTCCCTAGCGGGAGGGTTAGATGAGCAGTTCTTC. It specifies CASSSLAGGLDEQFF.

The genes are TRBV7-2 and TRBJ1-5, with D unclear. The CDR3 runs 13 residues. Deletions cut 4 bases from V and 4 bases from J, with 8 bases between. CDR1 and CDR2 (germline): SGHTA, FQGNSA. CDR3 in DNA: TGTGCCAGCAGCTACCAGTGGAATCAGCCCCAGCATTTT. Amino acids: CASSYQWNQPQHF.

The CDR3 coding sequence is TGTGCCAGCAGCTTAGCGGGACAGGGGGGTCAGCCCCAGCATTTT. Residues: CASSLAGQGGQPQHF. The V and J genes are TRBV7-9 and TRBJ1-5; 11 bases agree with TRBD1. V was clipped by 0 bases and J by 6 bases; unmatched bases: 1. CDR3 length: 15 residues. Germline lookup yields CDR1 SEHNR and CDR2 FQNEAQ (reference sequence). Full variable domain (rest looked up from reference TRBV7-9 and TRBJ1-5): DTGVSQNPRHKITKRGQNVTFRCDPISEHNRLYWYRQTLGQGPEFLTYFQNEAQLEKSRLLSDRFSAERPKGSFSTLEIQRTEQGDSAMYLCASSLAGQGGQPQHFGDGTRLSIL.

The chain carries TRBV20-1 and TRBJ2-7; no definite D call. Germline loops: CDR1 DFQATT, CDR2 SNEGSKA (reference sequence). V lost 1 base and J lost 0, with 7 bases in between. This CDR3 has 13 amino acids. The DNA for the CDR3 is TGCAGTGCTAGAGTGGGCAGCTCCTACGAGCAGTACTTC. Encoded protein: CSARVGSSYEQYF.

The chain combines TRBV15 with TRBJ2-7, with TRBD2 matching 10 bases. From germline, CDR1 is LNHNV and CDR2 YYDKDF (reference sequence). Trimming at V came to 0 bases and at J to 4 bases, leaving 9 bases not matched to a gene. CDR3 length equals 17 residues. The CDR3, as DNA: TGTGCCACCAGCAGAGATCTATGGGGGACTAGCGTATACGAGCAGTACTTC. Its translation: CATSRDLWGTSVYEQYF. Full variable domain (outside the CDR3, taken from reference TRBV15 and TRBJ2-7): DAMVIQNPRYQVTQFGKPVTLSCSQTLNHNVMYWYQQKSSQAPKLLFHYYDKDFNNEADTPDNFQSRRPNTSFCFLDIRSPGLGDTAMYLCATSRDLWGTSVYEQYFGPGTRLTVT.